The 22 T cell receptor beta chains given below trace back to one sample, sequenced in a study of monozygotic twins with inflammatory bowel disease. From the 5' RACE reads, TCRdb lists one entry per CDR3 protein and no DNA. The data show 200,000 to 250,000 distinct CDR3 sequences, and the top ten clones hold 6% to 9%. Sequenced: blood. Receptors originate from a human donor with ulcerative colitis or Crohn's disease, or a healthy co-twin of an affected twin (not recorded which).

The rearrangement uses TRBV7-3 and TRBJ2-5; the D gene TCRdb calls, TRBD1, cannot be checked with no DNA. Germline V gene sequence: CDR1 SGHTA, CDR2 FQGTGA. The CDR3 runs 14 residues. The CDR3: CASSLGQGYETQYF. Using reference TRBV7-3 and TRBJ2-5 for the parts outside the CDR3, the full variable domain is GAGVSQTPSNKVTEKGKYVELRCDPISGHTALYWYRQSLGQGPEFLIYFQGTGAADDSGLPNDRFFAVRPEGSVSTLKIQRTERGDSAVYLCASSLGQGYETQYFGPGTRLLVL.

V and J are TRBV6-5 and TRBJ2-5; the D call of TRBD2 rests on TCRdb alone, since no DNA is present to check it. CDR3 length equals 12 residues. Germline CDR1 MNHEY, CDR2 SVGAGI. CDR3 protein: CASTPAGGAQYF.

J is TRBJ2-3 and V is TRBV5-1; the TCRdb D gene call, TRBD1, has no DNA to confirm it. Germline CDR1 SGHRS, CDR2 YFSETQ. The CDR3 is 13 amino acids. CDR3 amino acids: CASQQGGADTQYF.

V is TRBV12-3 or TRBV12-4 and J is TRBJ2-7. The CDR3 extends over 14 amino acids. CDR3 sequence: CASSYSFTFPEQYF.

The rearrangement joins TRBV24-1 to TRBJ1-2; TCRdb lists TRBD1, though no DNA is available to test this call. The CDR3 extends over 13 amino acids. Germline V CDR1 and CDR2: KGHDR, SFDVKD. CDR3 residues: CATSSRSTADYTF.

The rearrangement joins TRBV5-4 to TRBJ2-7; the D call from TCRdb, TRBD1, cannot be confirmed without DNA. Germline V lookup: CDR1 SGHNT, CDR2 YYREEE (reference sequence). CDR3 length equals 14 residues. The CDR3: CASSSQGRTYEQYF.

The chain carries TRBV5-8 and TRBJ2-3. Germline loops: CDR1 SGHTS, CDR2 YDEGEE. This CDR3 spans 13 amino acids. The CDR3 is CASSPRSSDTQYF. The full variable domain, rest sourced from reference TRBV5-8 and TRBJ2-3, is EAGVTQSPTHLIKTRGQQATLRCSPISGHTSVYWYQQALGLGLQFLLWYDEGEERNRGNFPPRFSGRQFPNYSSELNVNALELEDSALYLCASSPRSSDTQYFGPGTRLTVL.

This sequence joins TRBV6-2 or TRBV6-3 and TRBJ2-1; with no DNA, the TCRdb D assignment of TRBD1 cannot be verified. CDR3 length: 13 residues. The germline gives CDR1 MNHEY, CDR2 SVGEGT. The CDR3: CASSYDSLNEQFF.

The chain employs TRBV10-3 and TRBJ2-3; TCRdb outputs TRBD1, but without DNA this stays unchecked. The CDR3 runs to 13 residues. The germline V gene encodes CDR1 ENHRY and CDR2 SYGVKD. CDR3 region: CAISGQGATDPYF.

This sequence joins TRBV27 and TRBJ2-1; TCRdb calls TRBD2, which cannot be checked without DNA. The germline V gene encodes CDR1 MNHEY and CDR2 SMNVEV (reference sequence). This CDR3 has 14 amino acids. CDR3 residues: CATTPGGLYNEQFF.

The V call is TRBV5-6, the J call TRBJ2-7; the D call of TRBD1 rests on TCRdb alone, since no DNA is present to check it. This CDR3 has 16 amino acids. Germline V gene lookup returns CDR1 SGHDT and CDR2 YYEEEE. CDR3 amino acids: CASSLGRTGPSYEQYF.

The chain recombines TRBV13 with TRBJ1-3; without DNA, the TCRdb call of TRBD1 cannot be checked. CDR1 and CDR2 (germline): PRHDT, FYEKMQ (reference sequence). The CDR3 sequence is 16 residues long. The CDR3 sequence is CASSVRGEGTGNTIYF.

V is TRBV2 and J is TRBJ1-3. Per germline, CDR1 SNHLY and CDR2 FYNNEI. This CDR3 contains 14 residues. The CDR3 here is CASKGTGLGNTIYF.

The rearrangement links TRBV28 to TRBJ2-2; the D call of TRBD2 rests on TCRdb alone, since no DNA is present to check it. Germline CDR1 reads MDHEN; CDR2 reads SYDVKM. This CDR3 is built from 12 residues. The CDR3 protein is CASSGLGGELFF.

V is TRBV7-2 and J is TRBJ1-2. CDR1 and CDR2 from the germline V gene are SGHTA and FQGNSA. The CDR3 extends over 12 amino acids. The CDR3 loop reads CAFRGVNYGYTF.

The rearrangement links TRBV29-1 to TRBJ2-3; TCRdb's D gene call, TRBD1, goes unchecked for lack of DNA. Germline CDR1 reads SQVTM; CDR2 reads ANQGSEA. The CDR3 has 15 amino acids. CDR3 sequence: CSVEDRDRGPDTQYF.

The chain couples TRBV5-6 to TRBJ2-1; TCRdb's assignment of TRBD2 cannot be checked, as there is no DNA. CDR3 length: 14 amino acids. CDR1 and CDR2 from the germline V gene are SGHDT and YYEEEE. The CDR3 sequence is CASSLSNGWPEQFF.

This sequence joins TRBV7-3 and TRBJ1-5; TCRdb outputs TRBD1, but without DNA this stays unchecked. The CDR3 spans 16 residues. Germline CDR1 and CDR2: SGHTA and FQGTGA. The CDR3 reads CPAPGRPATGDQPQHF. The full variable domain, with the rest looked up from reference TRBV7-3 and TRBJ1-5, is GAGVSQTPSNKVTEKGKYVELRCDPISGHTALYWYRQSLGQGPEFLIYFQGTGAADDSGLPNDRFFAVRPEGSVSTLKIQRTERGDSAVYLCPAPGRPATGDQPQHFGDGTRLSIL.

This sequence joins TRBV19 and TRBJ2-1; the TRBD1 assignment by TCRdb is unverifiable without DNA. There are 15 residues in the CDR3. Germline CDR1 LNHDA, CDR2 SQIVND (reference sequence). The CDR3 sequence: CASSGQGRLYNEQFF.

This CDR3 is CASSQDSGINQPQHF. This rearrangement joins TRBV3-1 to TRBJ1-5. The CDR3 has 15 residues. Germline loops: CDR1 LGHDT, CDR2 YNNKEL (reference sequence).

This sequence joins TRBV25-1 and TRBJ1-2. The CDR3 consists of 13 residues. Germline V CDR1 and CDR2: MGHDK, SYGVNS. CDR3 residues: CASGWNYGYGYTF.

The chain carries TRBV12-3 or TRBV12-4 and TRBJ2-7; TCRdb picks TRBD1, but there is no DNA to check that call. CDR3 length equals 16 residues. The CDR3 protein is CASTLGQGALSHEQYF.